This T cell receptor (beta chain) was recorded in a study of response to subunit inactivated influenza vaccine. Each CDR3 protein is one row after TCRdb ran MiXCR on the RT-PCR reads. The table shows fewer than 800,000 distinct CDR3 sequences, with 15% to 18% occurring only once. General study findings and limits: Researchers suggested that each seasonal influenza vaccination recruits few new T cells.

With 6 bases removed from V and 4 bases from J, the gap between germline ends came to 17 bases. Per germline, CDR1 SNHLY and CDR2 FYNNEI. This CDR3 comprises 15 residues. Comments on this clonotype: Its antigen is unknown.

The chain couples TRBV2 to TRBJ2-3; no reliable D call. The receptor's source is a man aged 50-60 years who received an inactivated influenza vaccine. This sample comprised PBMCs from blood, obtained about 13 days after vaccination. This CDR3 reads CASRTRAFRPDTQYF. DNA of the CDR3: TGTGCCAGCAGGACCCGGGCGTTTAGGCCAGATACGCAGTATTTT.